The clone carrying this T cell receptor (beta chain) was found once. The data belong to a study of blood T cell repertoires in COVID-19. Study information: The cDNA or gDNA used as material had been derived from T cells, B-cell-depleted T cells, or PBMCs.

Repertoires were generated with immunoSEQ multiplex PCR, while TCRdb's copy carries only in-frame clones and drops some. The sample gives roughly 120,000 clones, roughly 92% of which show up once; 2.1% is in the top ten. This clonotype was obtained from a man aged 50 to 59 with COVID-19, enrolled during active disease. Sequenced: peripheral blood.

CDR3 region: CASSRTSGPYNEQFF. The CDR3 coding sequence is TGTGCCAGCAGCCGAACTAGCGGACCATACAATGAGCAGTTCTTC. V gene TRBV3-1 (or the pseudogene TRBV3-2) combines with J gene TRBJ2-1; 8 bases align to TRBD2. This CDR3 has 15 residues. The V gene end was trimmed by 4 bases and the J gene end by 4 bases; junction bases not matched to a gene: 6. From germline, CDR1 is LGHDT and CDR2 YNNKEL (reference sequence).